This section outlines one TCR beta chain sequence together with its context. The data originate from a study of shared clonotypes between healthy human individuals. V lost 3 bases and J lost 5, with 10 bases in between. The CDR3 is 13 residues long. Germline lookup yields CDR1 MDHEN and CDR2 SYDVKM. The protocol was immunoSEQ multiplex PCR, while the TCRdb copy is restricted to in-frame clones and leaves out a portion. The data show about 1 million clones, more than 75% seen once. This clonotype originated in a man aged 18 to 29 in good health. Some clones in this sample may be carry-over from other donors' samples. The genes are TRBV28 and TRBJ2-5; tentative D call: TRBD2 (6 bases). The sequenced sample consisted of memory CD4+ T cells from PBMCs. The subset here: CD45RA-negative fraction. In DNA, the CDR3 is TGTGCCAGCAGTTTTGCGGGACGGGAGACCCAGTACTTC. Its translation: CASSFAGRETQYF.